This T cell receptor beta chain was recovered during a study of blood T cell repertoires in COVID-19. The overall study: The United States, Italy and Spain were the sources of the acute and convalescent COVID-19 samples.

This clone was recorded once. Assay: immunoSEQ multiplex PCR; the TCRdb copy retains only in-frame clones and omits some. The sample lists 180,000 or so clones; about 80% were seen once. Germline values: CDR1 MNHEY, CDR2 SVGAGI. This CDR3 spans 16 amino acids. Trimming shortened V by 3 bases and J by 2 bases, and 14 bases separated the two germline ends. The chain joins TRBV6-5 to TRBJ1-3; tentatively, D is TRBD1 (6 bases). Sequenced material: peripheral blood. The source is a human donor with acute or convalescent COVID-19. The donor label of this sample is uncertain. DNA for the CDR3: TGTGCCAGCAGTTATAGAATACAGGGAGCTGGAAACACCATATATTTT. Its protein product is CASSYRIQGAGNTIYF.